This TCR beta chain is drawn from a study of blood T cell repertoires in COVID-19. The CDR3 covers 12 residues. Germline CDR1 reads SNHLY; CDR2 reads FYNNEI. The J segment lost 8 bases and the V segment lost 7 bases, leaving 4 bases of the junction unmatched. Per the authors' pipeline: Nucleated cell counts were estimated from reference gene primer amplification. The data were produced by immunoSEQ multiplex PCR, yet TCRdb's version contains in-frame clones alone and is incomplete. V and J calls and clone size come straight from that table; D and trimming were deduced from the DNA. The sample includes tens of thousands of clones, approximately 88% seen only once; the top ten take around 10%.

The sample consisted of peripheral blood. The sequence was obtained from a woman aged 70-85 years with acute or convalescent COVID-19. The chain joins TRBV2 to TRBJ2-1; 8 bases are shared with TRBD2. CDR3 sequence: CASTGLADEQFF. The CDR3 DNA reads TGTGCCAGCACTGGACTAGCAGATGAGCAGTTCTTC.